Shown below are 4 T cell receptor beta chains from a single sample sequenced in a study of blood T cell repertoires in COVID-19. Assay used: immunoSEQ multiplex PCR; TCRdb lists only in-frame clones, some missing. This table has 250,000 to 300,000 clones, 91% appearing once. Sequencing input: PBMCs or T cells enriched from blood (not recorded which). The receptors stem from a human donor in a cohort exposed to, infected with or recovered from COVID-19 (not recorded which). The donor label of this sample is uncertain.

This sequence joins TRBV11-3 and TRBJ2-2, with D perhaps TRBD2 (6 bases). The CDR3 is made up of 14 amino acids. CDR1 SGHNT and CDR2 YENEEA come from the germline V gene. The V gene lost 1 base and the J gene lost 5 bases, with 8 bases spanning the gap. The CDR3 nucleotides are TGTGCCAGCAGCTTAGTGCGGGGAACCGGGGAGCTGTTTTTT. This codes for CASSLVRGTGELFF.

V is TRBV6-5 and J is TRBJ2-2, with TRBD1 matching over 7 bases. The CDR3 has 14 residues. V lost 6 bases and J lost 3; bases outside the gene matches: 4. CDR1 is MNHEY and CDR2 is SVGAGI in the germline V gene. This CDR3 reads CASSGDRDTGELFF. DNA for the CDR3: TGTGCCAGCAGCGGTGACAGGGACACCGGGGAGCTGTTTTTT.

The chain employs TRBV19 and TRBJ1-1; 8 bases fit TRBD1. The CDR3 spans 14 residues. V was clipped by 5 bases and J by 9 bases; unmatched bases: 11. Germline V gene data show CDR1 as LNHDA and CDR2 as SQIVND (reference sequence). The chain's CDR3 is CASSWTGTSPKAFF. The CDR3 nucleotides read TGTGCCAGTAGTTGGACAGGGACCTCTCCCAAAGCTTTCTTT.

This rearrangement joins TRBV7-2 to TRBJ2-1, with 7 bases lining up with TRBD2. The germline V gene encodes CDR1 SGHTA and CDR2 FQGNSA. V dropped 4 bases and J dropped 5; count of bases not matched to a gene: 5. The CDR3 totals 14 residues. CDR3 nucleotides: TGTGCCAGCAGCTCCCTAACTAGCGACAATGAGCAGTTCTTC. Translation: CASSSLTSDNEQFF.